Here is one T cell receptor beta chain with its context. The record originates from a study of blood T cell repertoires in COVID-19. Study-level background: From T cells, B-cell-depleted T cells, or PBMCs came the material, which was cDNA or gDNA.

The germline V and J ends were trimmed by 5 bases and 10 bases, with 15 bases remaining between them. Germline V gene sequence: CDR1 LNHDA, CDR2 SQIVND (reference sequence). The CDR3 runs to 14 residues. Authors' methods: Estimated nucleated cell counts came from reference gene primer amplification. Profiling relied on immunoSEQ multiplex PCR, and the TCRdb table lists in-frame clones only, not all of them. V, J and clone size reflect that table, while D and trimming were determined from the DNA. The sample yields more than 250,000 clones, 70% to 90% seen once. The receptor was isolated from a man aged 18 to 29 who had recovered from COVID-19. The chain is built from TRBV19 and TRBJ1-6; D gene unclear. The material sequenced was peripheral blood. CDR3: CASSPPEGGSPLHF. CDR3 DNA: TGTGCCAGTAGTCCGCCCGAGGGTGGGTCACCCCTCCACTTT. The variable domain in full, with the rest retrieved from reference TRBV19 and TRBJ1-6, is DGGITQSPKYLFRKEGQNVTLSCEQNLNHDAMYWYRQDPGQGLRLIYYSQIVNDFQKGDIAEGYSVSREKKESFPLTVTSAQKNPTAFYLCASSPPEGGSPLHFGNGTRLTVT.